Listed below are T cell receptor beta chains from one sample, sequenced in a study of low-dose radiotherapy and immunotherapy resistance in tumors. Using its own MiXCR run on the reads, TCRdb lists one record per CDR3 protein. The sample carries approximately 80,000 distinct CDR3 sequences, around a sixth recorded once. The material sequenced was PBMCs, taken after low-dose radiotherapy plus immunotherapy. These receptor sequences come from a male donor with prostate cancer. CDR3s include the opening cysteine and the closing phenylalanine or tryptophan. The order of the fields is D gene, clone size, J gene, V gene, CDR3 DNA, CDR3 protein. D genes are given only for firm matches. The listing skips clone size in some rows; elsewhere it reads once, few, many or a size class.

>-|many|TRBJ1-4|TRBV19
TGTGCCAGTAGAGATTGGAGGGGGTCGGTGGCTAATGAAAAACTGTTTTTT
CASRDWRGSVANEKLFF
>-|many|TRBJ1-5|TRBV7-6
TGTGCCAGCAGCTTATCGGGGGACAGCAATCAGCCCCAGCATTTT
CASSLSGDSNQPQHF
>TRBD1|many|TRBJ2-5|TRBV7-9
TGTGCCAGCAGCGCGCCGGGACAGGGCCTCCAAGAGACCCAGTACTTC
CASSAPGQGLQETQYF
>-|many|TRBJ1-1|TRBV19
TGTGCCAGTAGGGTCCGGCGGGGGGGCAACACTGAAGCTTTCTTT
CASRVRRGGNTEAFF
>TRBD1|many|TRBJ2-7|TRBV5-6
TGTGCCAGCAGCTCCGGACAGGTCTCCTACGAGCAGTACTTC
CASSSGQVSYEQYF
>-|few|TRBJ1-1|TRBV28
TGTGCCAGCACGGACAGGAACACTGAAGCTTTCTTT
CASTDRNTEAFF
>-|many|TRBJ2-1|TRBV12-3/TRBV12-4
TGTGCCAGCAGTTTTACCGCTCATGAGCAGTTCTTC
CASSFTAHEQFF
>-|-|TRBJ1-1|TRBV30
TGTGCCTGGAGTCGGGGGCGCATGGCTGAAGCTTTCTTT
CAWSRGRMAEAFF
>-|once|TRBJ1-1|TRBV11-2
TGTGCCAGCAGCTTAGTAAACCGAGATCTCGAAGCTTTCTTT
CASSLVNRDLEAFF
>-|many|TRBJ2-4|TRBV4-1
TGCGCCAGCAGCCAAGGTATCTTAGCCAAAAACATTCAGTACTTC
CASSQGILAKNIQYF
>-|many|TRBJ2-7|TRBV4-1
TGCGCCAGCAGCCGAACCGACCGCCTCGACGGGCAGTACTTC
CASSRTDRLDGQYF
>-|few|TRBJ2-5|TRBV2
TGTGCCAGCAGAATTGGGGAGACCCAGTACTTC
CASRIGETQYF
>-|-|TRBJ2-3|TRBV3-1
TGTGCCAGCAGCCAAGATATGGCATATACGCAGTATTTT
CASSQDMAYTQYF
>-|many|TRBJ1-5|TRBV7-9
TGTGCCAGCAGTCAAACAGGGAACAATCAGCCCCAGCATTTT
CASSQTGNNQPQHF
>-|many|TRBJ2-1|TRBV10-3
TGTGCCATCAGTGAGTTTACTTCTCCATGGGGAGAGCAGTTCTTC
CAISEFTSPWGEQFF
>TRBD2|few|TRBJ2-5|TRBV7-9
TGTGCCAGCGACCAGATGGGGCGGGAGGGAGAAGAGACCCAGTACTTC
CASDQMGREGEETQYF
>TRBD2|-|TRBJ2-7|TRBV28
TGTGCCAGCAGTCACTCACTAGCGGGGTTCTACAACGAGCAGTACTTC
CASSHSLAGFYNEQYF
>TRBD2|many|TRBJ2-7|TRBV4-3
TGCGCCAGCAGCCAAGCCCCAGGCGGGAGTTACGAGCAGTACTTC
CASSQAPGGSYEQYF
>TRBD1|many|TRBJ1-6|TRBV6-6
TGTGCCAGCAGACGGGGGGGACAGAGCTCCTATAATTCACCCCTCCACTTT
CASRRGGQSSYNSPLHF
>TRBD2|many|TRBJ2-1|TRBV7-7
TGTGCCAGCAGCTTGAGTATGGCGGGAGCGCAGTTCTTC
CASSLSMAGAQFF
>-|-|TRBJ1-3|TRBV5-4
TGTGCCAGCAGCTTGGGAAGGGAGGATGGAAACACCATATATTTT
CASSLGREDGNTIYF
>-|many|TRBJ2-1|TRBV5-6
TGTGCCAGCAGCTTTGGAGGTGAGCAGTTCTTC
CASSFGGEQFF
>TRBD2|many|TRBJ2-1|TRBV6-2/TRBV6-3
TGTGCCAGCAGTTCCTGGACTAGCGGGAGTCCCTACAATGAGCAGTTCTTC
CASSSWTSGSPYNEQFF
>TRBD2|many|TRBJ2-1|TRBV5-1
TGCGCCAGCAGCCGGGGGGAGCTCTACAATGAGCAGTTCTTC
CASSRGELYNEQFF
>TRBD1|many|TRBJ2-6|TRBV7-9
TGTGCCAGCACCGACAGGGTCTCTGGGGCCAACGTCCTGACTTTC
CASTDRVSGANVLTF
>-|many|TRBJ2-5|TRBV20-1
TGCAGTGCTAGAGTGCCAGGGGTCGAGACCCAGTACTTC
CSARVPGVETQYF
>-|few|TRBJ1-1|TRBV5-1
TGCGCCAGCAGACTAGACGGACAGCCTAACACTGAAGCTTTCTTT
CASRLDGQPNTEAFF
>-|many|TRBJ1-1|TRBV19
TGTGCCAGTAAATGGGGGGACGGCTGGGACACTGAAGCTTTCTTT
CASKWGDGWDTEAFF
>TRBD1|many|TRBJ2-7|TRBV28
TGTGCCAGCAGTTTCCCCCTTTCCGGGACAGGGGATCGGTACGAGCAGTACTTC
CASSFPLSGTGDRYEQYF
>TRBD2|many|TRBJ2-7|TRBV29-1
TGCAGCGTTGGGGGGGCGGGGGGACTAGCGGTCTACGAGCAGTACTTC
CSVGGAGGLAVYEQYF
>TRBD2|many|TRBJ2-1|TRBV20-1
TGCAGTGCTAGACTAGCGGGACCCTACAATGAGCAGTTCTTC
CSARLAGPYNEQFF
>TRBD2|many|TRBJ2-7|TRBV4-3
TGCGCCAGCAGCCAGGGGGGGGGGGGAACCTACGAGCAGTACTTC
CASSQGGGGTYEQYF
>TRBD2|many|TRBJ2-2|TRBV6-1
TGTGCCAGCAGTGAAGCGCCGGGGGGGACCGGGGAGCTGTTTTTT
CASSEAPGGTGELFF
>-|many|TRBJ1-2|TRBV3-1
TGTGCCAGCAGCCAACGACAGGCGCCGAGTGGCTACACCTTC
CASSQRQAPSGYTF
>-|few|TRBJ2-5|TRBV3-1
TGTGCCAGCAGCCAGGGCTGGGGGGAGACCCAGTACTTC
CASSQGWGETQYF
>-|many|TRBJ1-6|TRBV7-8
TGTGCCAGCAGCCCACGACAGAGCTCCTATAATTCACCCCTCCACTTT
CASSPRQSSYNSPLHF
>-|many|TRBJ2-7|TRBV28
TGTGCCAGCAGTTTAGTGACAGGCTCCTACGAGCAGTACTTC
CASSLVTGSYEQYF
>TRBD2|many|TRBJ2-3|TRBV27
TGTGCCAGCAGTCTAAGACTAGCGGGAGGGCCAACGCAGTATTTT
CASSLRLAGGPTQYF
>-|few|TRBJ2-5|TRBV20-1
TGCAGTGCGAAAGGGCAGGGCTGGAAGACCCAGTACTTC
CSAKGQGWKTQYF
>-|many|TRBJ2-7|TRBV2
TGTGCCAGCACCCCAGGGGGGGAGCAGTACTTC
CASTPGGEQYF
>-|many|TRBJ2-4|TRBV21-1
TGTGCCAGCAGCACGGGACAGCGAAAAACCAAAAACATTCAGTACTTC
CASSTGQRKTKNIQYF
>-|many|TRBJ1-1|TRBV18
TGTGCCAGCTCACCGAAGCTAGTGAACACTGAAGCTTTCTTT
CASSPKLVNTEAFF
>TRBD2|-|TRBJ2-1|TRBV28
TGTGCCAGCTGCCCTCGGGCTAGCGGGTACTCCTACAATGAGCAGTTCTTC
CASCPRASGYSYNEQFF
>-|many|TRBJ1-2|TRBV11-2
TGTGCCAGCAGGGGACCGGAGGGCTACACCTTC
CASRGPEGYTF
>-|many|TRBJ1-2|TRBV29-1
TGCAGCGTTGAACCGGGGCTCGGCTACACCTTC
CSVEPGLGYTF
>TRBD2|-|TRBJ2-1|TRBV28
TGTGCCAGCAGTTTCGAGCGGGAGGGCCGCCACAATGAGCAGTTCTTC
CASSFEREGRHNEQFF
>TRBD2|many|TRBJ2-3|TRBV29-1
TGCAGCGTTGATTCGGGGTTTGGTCTTGCGGGAGGGGCCCGGTCAGATACGCAGTATTTT
CSVDSGFGLAGGARSDTQYF
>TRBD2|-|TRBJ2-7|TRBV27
TGTGCCAGCAGGCTGACTAGCGGGAGCTCCTACGAGCAGTACTTC
CASRLTSGSSYEQYF
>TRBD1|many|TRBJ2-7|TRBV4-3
TGCGCCAGCAGCCAGTCCGGGACAGGGGAGACGTACGAGCAGTACTTC
CASSQSGTGETYEQYF
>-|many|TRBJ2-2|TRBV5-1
TGCGCCAGCAGCTCGGGCGGAGGAAGCGGGGAGCTGTTTTTT
CASSSGGGSGELFF